This T cell receptor beta chain was sequenced during a study of blood T cells in healthy people across ages. Trimming left V 5 bases short and J 8 bases short, with 20 bases between. The CDR3 totals 15 residues. The V gene's germline CDR1 is SGHRS and CDR2 YFSETQ. PCR was performed a second time for about 7 to 12 cycles using a sample-barcoded 5' primer and a J-beta primer mix. TCRdb recomputed calls from the 5' RACE reads with MiXCR, one row per CDR3 protein. Among approximately 1,700,000 distinct CDR3 sequences listed, more than 35% were seen once. Only a few counts were recorded for this clonotype.

The V and J genes are TRBV5-1 and TRBJ2-1; D might be TRBD1 (6 bases). This receptor was identified in a human donor in good health. The sequencing sample was made of blood. CDR3 region: CASSQVAGVRDEQFF. The CDR3 DNA sequence: TGCGCCAGCAGTCAAGTAGCAGGGGTTCGCGATGAGCAGTTCTTC.